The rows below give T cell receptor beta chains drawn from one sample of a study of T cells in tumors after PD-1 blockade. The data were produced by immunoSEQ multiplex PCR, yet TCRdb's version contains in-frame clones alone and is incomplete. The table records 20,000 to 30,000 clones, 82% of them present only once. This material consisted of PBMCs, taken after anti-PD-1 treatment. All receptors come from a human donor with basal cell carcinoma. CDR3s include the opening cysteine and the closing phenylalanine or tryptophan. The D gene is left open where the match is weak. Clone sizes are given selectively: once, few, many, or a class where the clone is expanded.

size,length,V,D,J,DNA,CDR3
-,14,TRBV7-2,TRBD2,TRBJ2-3,TGTGCCAGCAGCCCAGGCGGGGGGACTGATACGCAGTATTTT,CASSPGGGTDTQYF
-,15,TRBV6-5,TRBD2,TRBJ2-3,TGTGCCAGCAGTTCGGGCGGGGGGAGCACAGATACGCAGTATTTT,CASSSGGGSTDTQYF
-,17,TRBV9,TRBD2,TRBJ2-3,TGTGCCAGCAGCCCCCTCGGGGGGGGCCATGTTGTAGATACGCAGTATTTT,CASSPLGGGHVVDTQYF
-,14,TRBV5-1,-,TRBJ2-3,TGCGCCAGCAGCCTGGCGCGGGGCACAGATACGCAGTATTTT,CASSLARGTDTQYF
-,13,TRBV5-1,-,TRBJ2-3,TGCGCCAGCAGCTTGGGTTTCGGGGATACGCAGTATTTT,CASSLGFGDTQYF
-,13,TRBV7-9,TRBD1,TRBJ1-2,TGTGCCAGCAGCACTCGACAGGGTGCTGGCTACACCTTC,CASSTRQGAGYTF
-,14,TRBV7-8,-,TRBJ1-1,TGTGCCAGCAGCTTAGGCGCAGCGAACACTGAAGCTTTCTTT,CASSLGAANTEAFF
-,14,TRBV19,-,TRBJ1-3,TGTGCCAGTAGTATTCTGGGATCCGGAAACACCATATATTTT,CASSILGSGNTIYF
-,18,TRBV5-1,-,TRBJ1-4,TGCGCCAGCACCTTTGGACGGACCCGACCTGCAACTAATGAAAAACTGTTTTTT,CASTFGRTRPATNEKLFF
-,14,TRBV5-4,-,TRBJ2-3,TGTGCCAGCAGCTTGGGCGGGGTGGTAGATACGCAGTATTTT,CASSLGGVVDTQYF
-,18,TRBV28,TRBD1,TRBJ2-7,TGTGCCAGCAGTCATTCGGCCACGGGACAGGGAAGCTCCTACGAGCAGTACTTC,CASSHSATGQGSSYEQYF
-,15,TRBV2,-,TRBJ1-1,TGTGCCAGCAGTCTACCCGGGACGGTGAACACTGAAGCTTTCTTT,CASSLPGTVNTEAFF
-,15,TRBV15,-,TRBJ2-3,TGTGCCACCAGCGGCGGAGGATCTAGCACAGATACGCAGTATTTT,CATSGGGSSTDTQYF
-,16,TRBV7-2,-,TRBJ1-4,TGTGCCAGCAGCGATATTGGGACCCTTGCCGGAGAAAAACTGTTTTTT,CASSDIGTLAGEKLFF
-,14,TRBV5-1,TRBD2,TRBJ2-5,TGCGCCAGCAGCTTTGCGGGGGGGCAAGAGACCCAGTACTTC,CASSFAGGQETQYF
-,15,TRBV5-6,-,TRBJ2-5,TGTGCCAGCAGCCCTGGGACGGTGTACCAAGAGACCCAGTACTTC,CASSPGTVYQETQYF
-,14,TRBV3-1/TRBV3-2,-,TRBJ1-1,TGTGCCAGCACCCGAAAGGGGGGGGACACTGAAGCTTTCTTT,CASTRKGGDTEAFF
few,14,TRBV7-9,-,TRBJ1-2,TGTGCCAGCAGCTTAGAAGGGGCGGCCCCTGGCTACACCTTC,CASSLEGAAPGYTF
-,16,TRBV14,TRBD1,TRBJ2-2,TGTGCCAGCAGCCATAAATTGACAGGGGGTACCGGGGAGCTGTTTTTT,CASSHKLTGGTGELFF
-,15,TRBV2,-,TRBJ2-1,TGTGCCAGCAGTGAGGAGGGACAGCTTTACAATGAGCAGTTCTTC,CASSEEGQLYNEQFF
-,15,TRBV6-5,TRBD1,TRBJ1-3,TGTGCCAGCAGTAACTCCAGGGGGTCTGGAAACACCATATATTTT,CASSNSRGSGNTIYF
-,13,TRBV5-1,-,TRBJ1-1,TGCGCCAGCAGCTTGACAGGGCCGGTGAGAGCTTTCTTT,CASSLTGPVRAFF
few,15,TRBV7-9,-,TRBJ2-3,TGTGCCAGCAGCTTAAATCCAGCGGCCACAGATACGCAGTATTTT,CASSLNPAATDTQYF
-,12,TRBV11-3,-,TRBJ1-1,TGTGCCAGCAGCTTAGATCCGGCGGAAGCTTTCTTT,CASSLDPAEAFF
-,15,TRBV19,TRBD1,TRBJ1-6,TGTGCCAGTAAAGACAGGGGAGGAAATAATTCACCCCTCCACTTT,CASKDRGGNNSPLHF
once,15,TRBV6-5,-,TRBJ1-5,TGTGCCAGCAGTTTAACCGACAGTCCGCGGCAGCCCCAGCATTTT,CASSLTDSPRQPQHF
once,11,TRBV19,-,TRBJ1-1,TGTGCCAGTAGTAGTAACAGGGAAGCTTTCTTT,CASSSNREAFF
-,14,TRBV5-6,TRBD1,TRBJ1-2,TGTGCCAGCAGCCGTGTGGACAGGGGAGGTGGCTACACCTTC,CASSRVDRGGGYTF
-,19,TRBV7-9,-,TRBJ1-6,TGTGCCAGCAGCTTAGTAGGTTCAGAACGAACAGACGGGAATTCACCCCTCCACTTT,CASSLVGSERTDGNSPLHF
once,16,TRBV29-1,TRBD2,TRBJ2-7,TGCAGCGTTGAGGGACTAGCGGGGGGGAATCCCTACGAGCAGTACTTC,CSVEGLAGGNPYEQYF
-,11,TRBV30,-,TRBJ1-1,TGTGCTCTATCCCGGGGCACTGAAGCTTTCTTT,CALSRGTEAFF
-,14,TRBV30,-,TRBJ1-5,TGTGCCTGGAGTATTGGGTATAGCAATCAGCCCCAGCATTTT,CAWSIGYSNQPQHF
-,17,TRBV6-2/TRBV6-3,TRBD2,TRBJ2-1,TGTGCCAGCAGTGGCGGGACTAGCGGGAGCTCCTACAATGAGCAGTTCTTC,CASSGGTSGSSYNEQFF
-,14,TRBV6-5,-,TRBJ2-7,TGTGCCAGTAGGCCCCGGCAGAGCTCCTACGAGCAGTACTTC,CASRPRQSSYEQYF
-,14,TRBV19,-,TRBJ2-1,TGTGCCAGTAGTCAGTGGGGGGCAAACAATGAGCAGTTCTTC,CASSQWGANNEQFF